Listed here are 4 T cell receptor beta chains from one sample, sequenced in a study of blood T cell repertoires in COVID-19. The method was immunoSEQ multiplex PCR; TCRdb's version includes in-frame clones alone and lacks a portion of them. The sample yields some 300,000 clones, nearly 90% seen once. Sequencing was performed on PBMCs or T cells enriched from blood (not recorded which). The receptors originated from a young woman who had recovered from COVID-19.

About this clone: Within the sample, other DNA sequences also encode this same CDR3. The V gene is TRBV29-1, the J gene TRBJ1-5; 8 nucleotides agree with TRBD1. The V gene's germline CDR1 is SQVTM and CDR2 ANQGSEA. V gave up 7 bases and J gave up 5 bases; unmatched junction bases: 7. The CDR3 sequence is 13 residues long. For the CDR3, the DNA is TGCAGCGCCGCCGGGACAGGAGATCAGCCCCAGCATTTT. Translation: CSAAGTGDQPQHF.

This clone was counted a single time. The DNA for the CDR3 is TGTGCCAGCAGCTTAGGGGCTTACGAGCAGTACTTC. This gives the protein CASSLGAYEQYF. The chain employs TRBV11-2 and TRBJ2-7; D call uncertain. The CDR3 length is 12 residues. Germline V gene data show CDR1 as SGHAT and CDR2 as FQNNGV. Trimming removed 1 base at V and 4 bases at J, with 5 bases between.

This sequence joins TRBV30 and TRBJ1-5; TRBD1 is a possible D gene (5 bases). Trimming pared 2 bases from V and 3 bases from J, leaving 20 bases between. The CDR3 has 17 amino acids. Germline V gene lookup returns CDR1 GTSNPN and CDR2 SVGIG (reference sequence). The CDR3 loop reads CAWSSTNKDIFNQPQHF. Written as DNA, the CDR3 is TGTGCCTGGAGTTCTACGAACAAGGACATATTCAATCAGCCCCAGCATTTT.

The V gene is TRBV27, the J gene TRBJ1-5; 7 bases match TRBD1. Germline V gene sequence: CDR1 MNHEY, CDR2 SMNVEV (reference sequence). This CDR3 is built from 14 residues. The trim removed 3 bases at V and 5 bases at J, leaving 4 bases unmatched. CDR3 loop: CASSFRTGDQPQHF. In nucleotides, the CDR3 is TGTGCCAGCAGTTTTCGGACAGGCGATCAGCCCCAGCATTTT.